This T cell receptor beta chain was sequenced for a study of alternative splicing in chronic myeloid leukemia remission (dated by TCRdb to the early 2020s). About the full investigation: RNA sequencing was used to profile peripheral blood taken from chronic-phase CML patients both at diagnosis and at remission, and those profiles were then compared against healthy donors. Median ages of nearly 55 years at diagnosis, about 56 at remission and over 35 for healthy controls were recorded. Female/male counts were 11/5 for diagnosis samples, 8/3 for remission samples and 2/4 for controls. Trizol was used to extract total RNA from peripheral blood mononuclear cells of diagnosis, remission and control samples. The paper as a whole reports these results and caveats: Strong differences in blood cell composition were observed between timepoints, with a shift from myeloid progenitor enrichment at diagnosis to mature lymphoid enrichment at remission. Blood cell composition at remission was reconfigured to resemble lymphoid cell-enriched normal controls.

About this clonotype itself: What antigen it recognizes has not been identified.

Libraries were prepared through bulk RNA-seq. The TruSeq Stranded RNA sample prep kit was used to generate libraries of poly-A-enriched mRNA from an input of 0.8 to 1 ug total RNA. Paired-end sequencing was carried out on a HiSeq 2500, and each sample was sequenced in triplicate. RNA-seq read length was 125 nucleotides per mate. The published analysis was carried out like this. Reads were trimmed and aligned to hg38 using STAR v2.7, and quality control was performed with FASTQC, RSeQC and multiqc. Salmon 0.14.1 was used to quantify gene expression levels as transcripts per million (TPM). Principal component analysis suggested that trial, library batch, sequencing batch, treatment regimen and sex did not drive transcriptomic profiles. TCRdb reprocessed the public reads and reports one entry per CDR3 protein sequence, without DNA. TCRdb, not the original authors, processed these V and J calls. The sample includes 330 or so distinct CDR3 sequences, with roughly 95% observed a single time. About 9.1% of the sample is held by the ten biggest clonotypes.

As normal controls, peripheral blood was provided by six healthy donors. Reading from cysteine to phenylalanine, the CDR3 counts 13 amino acids. No DNA appears here. The germline V gene gives CDR1 as KGHSH and CDR2 as LQKENI. This clonotype was obtained from a person aged 25-55 years in good health. The sequenced sample was PBMCs. The rearranged chain carries TRBV18 and TRBJ2-1; TCRdb's D call, TRBD2, is unchecked because there is no DNA. This receptor has the CDR3 CASSPWGSNEQFF.